These 12 T cell receptor beta chains share one sample of origin, sequenced in a study of blood T cells in healthy people across ages (dated by TCRdb to about 2015). The receptor library was made with 5' RACE. Sequencing used an Illumina HiSeq 2500. A second roughly 6 to 12 cycle PCR used a sample-barcoded 5' primer and a J-beta primer mix. The public reads were run again by TCRdb, first through fastp at Q25 and then through MiXCR, and only productive beta chains were kept. Rows with one shared CDR3 protein collapse into an entry with the most common genes and DNA. Within this sample are roughly 700,000 distinct CDR3 sequences, with about 30% of them counted one time only. Clones ranked in the top ten supply roughly 15% of the sample. The material sequenced was blood. The receptors derive from a woman of 80 years or more in good health. Donor details come from another sample of the same person, matched by shared clones.

This clonotype was seen more than once but under ten times. Just one base apart from a much larger clone, this may be a read error. In DNA, the CDR3 is TGCGCCAGCAGCTTGGAACCAGGGGGCCAAGAGGCCCAGTACTTC. It codes for CASSLEPGGQEAQYF. The chain couples TRBV5-1 to TRBJ2-5, with 8 bases fitting TRBD1. The length of the CDR3 is 15 residues. Per germline, CDR1 SGHRS and CDR2 YFSETQ.

The chain links TRBV14 to TRBJ2-5, with D unresolved. CDR1 is SGHDN, CDR2 FVKESK, per germline. Trimming shortened V by 0 bases and J by 4 bases, and 9 bases separated the two germline ends. This CDR3 region has 14 residues. DNA for the CDR3: TGTGCCAGCAGCCAAGAAGGGCTCGGAGAGACCCAGTACTTC. This gives the protein CASSQEGLGETQYF. The full variable domain, rest sourced from reference TRBV14 and TRBJ2-5, is EAGVTQFPSHSVIEKGQTVTLRCDPISGHDNLYWYRRVMGKEIKFLLHFVKESKQDESGMPNNRFLAERTGGTYSTLKVQPAELEDSGVYFCASSQEGLGETQYFGPGTRLLVL.

The rearrangement joins TRBV5-1 to TRBJ2-3; 8 bases align to TRBD1. CDR3 length: 14 amino acids. With V trimmed by 5 bases and J by 2 bases, 4 bases remained unmatched. Looked up from germline, CDR1 is SGHRS and CDR2 is YFSETQ. The CDR3 DNA reads TGCGCCAGCAGACAGGGGGGACACACAGATACGCAGTATTTT. Amino acids: CASRQGGHTDTQYF.

The chain is built from TRBV28 and TRBJ2-5; TRBD1 might be the D (7 bases). In germline, CDR1 is MDHEN, CDR2 SYDVKM. Trimming removed 8 bases at V and 13 bases at J, with 29 bases between. The CDR3 contains 15 residues. CDR3 in amino acids: CASGGTELHTGLPYF. The CDR3 DNA sequence: TGTGCCAGCGGGGGGACAGAGTTACACACGGGACTCCCGTACTTC. Together with reference TRBV28 and TRBJ2-5, the CDR3 gives the full variable domain: DVKVTQSSRYLVKRTGEKVFLECVQDMDHENMFWYRQDPGLGLRLIYFSYDVKMKEKGDIPEGYSVSREKKERFSLILESASTNQTSMYLCASGGTELHTGLPYFGPGTRLLVL.

This clonotype was counted ten times or more. J is TRBJ2-7 and V is TRBV7-6; the match to TRBD1 covers 7 bases. J gave up 2 bases and V 5 bases, and 6 bases lay outside the gene matches. The CDR3 is 14 amino acids. Looked up from germline, CDR1 is SGHVS and CDR2 is FNYEAQ. CDR3 region: CASSPDRSPYEQYF. CDR3 in DNA: TGTGCCAGCAGCCCGGACAGGAGTCCCTACGAGCAGTACTTC.

A remark on this clonotype: Being one base from a much bigger clone, this may be a read error. This chain joins TRBV15 and TRBJ2-6, with D tentatively TRBD1 (5 bases). Germline CDR1 reads LNHNV; CDR2 reads YYDKDF (reference sequence). The CDR3 is 15 residues long. DNA of the CDR3: TGTGCCACCAGCGAACGACAGACTCGGGCCAACGTCCGGACTTTC. This encodes CATSERQTRANVRTF.

The chain employs TRBV19 and TRBJ2-2; 8 nucleotides agree with TRBD2. V was pared by 9 bases and J by 7 bases, with 7 bases of the junction left unmatched. This CDR3 comprises 13 residues. Per germline, CDR1 LNHDA and CDR2 SQIVND (reference sequence). CDR3 in DNA: TGTGCCAGCGGCGGGGGGTACATCGGGGAGCTGTTTTTT. Translation gives CASGGGYIGELFF. The variable domain in full, with the rest retrieved from reference TRBV19 and TRBJ2-2, is DGGITQSPKYLFRKEGQNVTLSCEQNLNHDAMYWYRQDPGQGLRLIYYSQIVNDFQKGDIAEGYSVSREKKESFPLTVTSAQKNPTAFYLCASGGGYIGELFFGEGSRLTVL.

This clonotype was seen ten or more times. Written as DNA, the CDR3 is TGTGCCAGCAGCTTGGGGGCTCGGGGGCCGAACACAGATACGCAGTATTTT. Protein: CASSLGARGPNTDTQYF. The rearrangement joins TRBV11-3 to TRBJ2-3; D might be TRBD1 or TRBD2, each matching 6 bases. The V gene lost 3 bases and the J gene lost 2 bases, with 18 bases spanning the gap. This CDR3 comprises 17 residues. The V gene's germline CDR1 is SGHNT and CDR2 YENEEA.

The chain combines TRBV5-1 with TRBJ2-1; 8 nucleotides agree with TRBD2. Germline CDR1 SGHRS, CDR2 YFSETQ. After removal of 0 bases from V and 10 bases from J, the junction contained 12 bases not matched to a gene. This CDR3 spans 16 amino acids. CDR3: CASSLDRPGGAWEQFF. The CDR3 nucleotides are TGCGCCAGCAGCTTGGATCGGCCCGGGGGGGCCTGGGAGCAGTTCTTC.

This clonotype has only a few counts. This chain uses TRBV6-6 with TRBJ1-6; 8 bases align to TRBD1. V was clipped by 6 bases and J by 10 bases; unmatched bases: 8. From germline, CDR1 is MNHNY and CDR2 SVGAGI (reference sequence). The CDR3 is 14 residues long. As DNA, the CDR3 is TGTGCCAGCAGCACCGGACAGGGTAGATCACCCCTCCACTTT. This encodes CASSTGQGRSPLHF.

This clonotype was observed at least ten times. At one of its ends the junction is not consistent with the germline gene, which may arise from a read error. The rearrangement joins TRBV20-1 to TRBJ2-5, with D perhaps matching TRBD1 (6 bases). Germline V gives CDR1 DFQATT, CDR2 SNEGSKA (reference sequence). This CDR3 comprises 13 residues. CDR3 nucleotides: TGCAGTATTACAGGGTTAGGGAAAGATACCCAGTACTTC. This codes for CSITGLGKDTQYF.

The chain uses TRBV11-2 and TRBJ2-1; D could derive from TRBD1 or TRBD2 (5 bases each). V was trimmed by 5 bases and J by 5 bases, leaving 22 bases between them. Germline V gene data show CDR1 as SGHAT and CDR2 as FQNNGV. The CDR3 is 17 amino acids. The CDR3 sequence is CASSADGGQLIHNEQFF. The CDR3 DNA reads TGTGCCAGCAGCGCGGATGGAGGACAACTCATACACAATGAGCAGTTCTTC.